This paragraph reports one TCR beta chain. Its antigen is unidentified. This sample was taken from a study of vaccination and CD4 T cells after COVID-19. Whole-study context: Participants were given two doses of BNT162b2 or mRNA-1273 vaccine. In culture, cells were exposed to overlapping spike peptides from SARS-CoV-2, HCoV-NL63, HCoV-OC43 and HCoV-229E.

The CDR3 totals 14 residues. V lost 3 bases to trimming and J lost 5 bases; unmatched junction nucleotides: 4. CDR1 and CDR2 (germline): DFQATT, SNEGSKA (reference sequence). Cultured CD4+ T cells had their DNA profiled by the Oncomine TCR Beta short-read assay. TCRdb processed the PCR reads anew with MiXCR; each CDR3 protein has one entry. The sample has under 7,000 distinct CDR3 sequences, about 29% seen once; the top ten hold around 33%. Treatment noted: roughly nine-day PBMC culture with coronavirus spike peptide pools or control peptides (ViraFEST assay). Pre-COVID-19 pandemic sampling (2011-2018) yielded the unexposed donor's CD4+ T cells. TCR sequencing followed the expansion of antigen-specific T cells with peptide pools in ViraFEST. General study points: Convalescent patients' vaccine-specific clones were spike mono-reactive in 304 of 307 cases.

The chain joins TRBV20-1 to TRBJ1-6; 7 bases are shared with TRBD1. The source is a human donor in good health. Material for sequencing was CD4+ T cells from blood, cultured in vitro. The CDR3 spells CSASFGTDNSPLHF. CDR3 DNA: TGCAGTGCTAGTTTCGGGACAGATAATTCACCCCTCCACTTT.